A selection of T cell receptor beta chains follows, all from one sample in a study of cytomegalovirus exposure and HLA in healthy donors. The data were produced by immunoSEQ multiplex PCR, yet TCRdb's version contains in-frame clones alone and is incomplete. Here the sample spans under 200,000 clones, roughly 85% being singletons. Sequenced input: PBMCs. The receptors were sampled from a male donor in good health and CMV-seronegative. The CDR3 runs from the conserved cysteine through the conserved F or W. The D gene is left open where the match is weak. For some rows the clone size is stated as once, few or many, or as a class when expanded; others skip it.

clone_size	v_call	d_call	j_call	cdr3_aa	cdr3_nt
-	TRBV19	TRBD2	TRBJ2-7	CASSTASGGGAYEQYF	TGTGCCAGTAGTACCGCCTCTGGCGGGGGGGCCTACGAGCAGTACTTC
-	TRBV2	-	TRBJ1-6	CASNPDSYNSPLHF	TGTGCCAGCAACCCAGACTCCTATAATTCACCCCTCCACTTT
-	TRBV30	TRBD2	TRBJ2-3	CAWIFSGRASQDTQYF	TGTGCCTGGATCTTTAGCGGGAGGGCCTCCCAAGATACGCAGTATTTT
few	TRBV10-3	-	TRBJ2-2	CAISGTGGVGAGELFF	TGTGCCATCAGTGGAACCGGGGGAGTGGGAGCCGGGGAGCTGTTTTTT
-	TRBV27	TRBD1	TRBJ2-7	CASSRGQAYEQYF	TGTGCCAGCAGCCGGGGACAGGCCTACGAGCAGTACTTC
-	TRBV5-3	TRBD2	TRBJ2-1	CARSLARLAGGPSYNEQFF	TGTGCCAGAAGCTTGGCCCGGCTAGCGGGAGGGCCCTCCTACAATGAGCAGTTCTTC
few	TRBV2	TRBD1	TRBJ1-5	CASSETGGQGQPQHF	TGTGCCAGCAGTGAGACAGGGGGCCAGGGTCAGCCCCAGCATTTT
-	TRBV28	-	TRBJ1-1	CASSLLSGNTEAFF	TGTGCCAGCAGTTTACTCTCCGGGAACACTGAAGCTTTCTTT
-	TRBV28	-	TRBJ2-6	CASRTSAGAISGANVLTF	TGTGCCAGCAGGACTTCCGCGGGGGCAATCTCTGGGGCCAACGTCCTGACTTTC
few	TRBV28	TRBD2	TRBJ2-2	CASSFPAGRTGELFF	TGTGCCAGCAGTTTTCCAGCGGGGAGGACCGGGGAGCTGTTTTTT
-	TRBV11-2	-	TRBJ1-1	CASSFKRGSRTEAFF	TGTGCCAGCAGCTTTAAAAGGGGGAGTCGGACTGAAGCTTTCTTT
-	TRBV28	TRBD2	TRBJ2-2	CASWSPSFYSGRGTGELFF	TGTGCCAGTTGGTCTCCCTCTTTTTATAGCGGGAGGGGCACCGGGGAGCTGTTTTTT
-	TRBV9	TRBD2	TRBJ2-7	CASSPGGGPPYEQYF	TGTGCCAGCAGCCCCGGCGGGGGACCCCCCTACGAGCAGTACTTC
-	TRBV6-6	TRBD2	TRBJ2-1	CASRETSAPYNEQFF	TGTGCCAGCAGAGAGACTAGCGCCCCTTACAATGAGCAGTTCTTC